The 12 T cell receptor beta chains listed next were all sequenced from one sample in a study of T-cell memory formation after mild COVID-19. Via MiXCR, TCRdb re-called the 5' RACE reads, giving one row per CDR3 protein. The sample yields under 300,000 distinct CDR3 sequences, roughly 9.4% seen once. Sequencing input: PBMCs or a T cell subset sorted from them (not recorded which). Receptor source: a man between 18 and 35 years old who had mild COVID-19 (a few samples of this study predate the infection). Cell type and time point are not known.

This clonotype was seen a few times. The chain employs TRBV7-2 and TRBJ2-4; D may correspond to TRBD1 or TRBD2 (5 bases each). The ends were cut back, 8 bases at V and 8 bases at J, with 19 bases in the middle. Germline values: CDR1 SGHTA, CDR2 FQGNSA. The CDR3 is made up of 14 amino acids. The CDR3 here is CASASRGRNHIQYF. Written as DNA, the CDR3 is TGTGCCAGCGCTAGTCGGGGCAGAAATCACATTCAGTACTTC.

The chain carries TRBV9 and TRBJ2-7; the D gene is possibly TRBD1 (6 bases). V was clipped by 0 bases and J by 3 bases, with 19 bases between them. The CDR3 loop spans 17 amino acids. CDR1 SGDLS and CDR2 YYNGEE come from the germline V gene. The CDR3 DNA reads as TGTGCCAGCAGCGTAGGGGCAGGGGCCCCCTCCTTCTACGAGCAGTACTTC. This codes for CASSVGAGAPSFYEQYF.

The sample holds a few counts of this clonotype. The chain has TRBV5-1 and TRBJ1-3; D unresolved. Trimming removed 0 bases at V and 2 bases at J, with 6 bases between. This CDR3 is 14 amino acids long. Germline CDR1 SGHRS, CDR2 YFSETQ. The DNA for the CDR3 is TGCGCCAGCAGCTTGGGGGAGACTGGAAACACCATATATTTT. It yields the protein CASSLGETGNTIYF.

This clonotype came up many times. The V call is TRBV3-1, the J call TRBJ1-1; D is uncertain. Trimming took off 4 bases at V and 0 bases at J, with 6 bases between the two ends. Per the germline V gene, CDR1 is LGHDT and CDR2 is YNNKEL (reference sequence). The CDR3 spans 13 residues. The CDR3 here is CASSPSMNTEAFF. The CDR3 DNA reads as TGTGCCAGCAGCCCCAGCATGAACACTGAAGCTTTCTTT.

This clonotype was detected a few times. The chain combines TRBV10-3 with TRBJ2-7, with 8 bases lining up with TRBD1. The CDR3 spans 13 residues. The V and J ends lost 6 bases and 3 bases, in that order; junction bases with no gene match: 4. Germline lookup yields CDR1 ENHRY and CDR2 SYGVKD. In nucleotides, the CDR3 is TGTGCCATCAGGGACAGGGAGGACTACGAGCAGTACGTC. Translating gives CAIRDREDYEQYV.

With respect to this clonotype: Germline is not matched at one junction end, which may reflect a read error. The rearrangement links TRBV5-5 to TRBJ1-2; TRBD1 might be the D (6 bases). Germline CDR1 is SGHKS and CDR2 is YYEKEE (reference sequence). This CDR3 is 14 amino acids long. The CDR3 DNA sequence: TGTCCCAGCAGCTTGGGCGAGGGGGACTATGGCTACACCTTC. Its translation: CPSSLGEGDYGYTF. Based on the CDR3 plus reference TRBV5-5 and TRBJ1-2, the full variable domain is DAGVTQSPTHLIKTRGQQVTLRCSPISGHKSVSWYQQVLGQGPQFIFQYYEKEERGRGNFPDRFSARQFPNYSSELNVNALLLGDSALYLCPSSLGEGDYGYTFGSGTRLTVV.

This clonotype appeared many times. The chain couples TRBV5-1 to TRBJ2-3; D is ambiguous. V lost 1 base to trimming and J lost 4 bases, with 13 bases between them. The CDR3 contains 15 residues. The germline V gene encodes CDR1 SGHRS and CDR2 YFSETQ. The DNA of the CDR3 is TGCGCCAGCAGCTTGACCGGAACAGAGGCAGATACGCAGTATTTT. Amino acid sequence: CASSLTGTEADTQYF.

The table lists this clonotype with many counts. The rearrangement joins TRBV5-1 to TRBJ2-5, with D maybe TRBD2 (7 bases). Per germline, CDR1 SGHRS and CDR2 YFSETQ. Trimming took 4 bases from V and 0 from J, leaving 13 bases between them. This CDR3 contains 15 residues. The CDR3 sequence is CASSPEGGHQETQYF. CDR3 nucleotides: TGCGCCAGCAGCCCGGAGGGGGGGCACCAAGAGACCCAGTACTTC.

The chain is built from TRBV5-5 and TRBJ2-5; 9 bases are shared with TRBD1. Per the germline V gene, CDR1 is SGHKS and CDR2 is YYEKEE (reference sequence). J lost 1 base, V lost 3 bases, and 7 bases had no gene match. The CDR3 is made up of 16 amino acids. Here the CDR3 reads CASSSDRGESQETQYF. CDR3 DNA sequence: TGTGCCAGCAGCTCGGACAGGGGAGAGAGCCAAGAGACCCAGTACTTC.

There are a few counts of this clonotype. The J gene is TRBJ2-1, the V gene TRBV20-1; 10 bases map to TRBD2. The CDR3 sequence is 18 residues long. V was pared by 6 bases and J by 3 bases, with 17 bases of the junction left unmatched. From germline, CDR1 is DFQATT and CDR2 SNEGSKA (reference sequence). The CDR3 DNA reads TGCAGTGCGCGCCCGACAGCGGGGGGGCCTATGCTCTACAATGAGCAGTTCTTC. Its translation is CSARPTAGGPMLYNEQFF.

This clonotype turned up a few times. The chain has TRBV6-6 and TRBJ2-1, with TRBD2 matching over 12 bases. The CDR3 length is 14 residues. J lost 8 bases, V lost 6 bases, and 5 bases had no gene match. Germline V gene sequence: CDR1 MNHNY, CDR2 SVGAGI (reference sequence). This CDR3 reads CASSTSGGYDEQFF. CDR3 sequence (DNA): TGTGCCAGCAGCACTAGCGGGGGGTATGATGAGCAGTTCTTC.

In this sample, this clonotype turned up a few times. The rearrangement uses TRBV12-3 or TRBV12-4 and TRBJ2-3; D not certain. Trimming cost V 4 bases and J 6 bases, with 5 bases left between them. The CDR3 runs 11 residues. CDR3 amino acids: CASSSVDTQYF. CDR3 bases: TGTGCCAGCAGTTCGGTTGATACGCAGTATTTT.